Shown below are 29 T cell receptor beta chains from a single sample sequenced in a study of identical twins. TCRdb fed the 5' RACE reads into MiXCR, producing one record per CDR3 protein. This repertoire shows about 240,000 distinct CDR3 sequences, over 9.5% found once; its top ten account for 10%. The material sequenced was memory T cells sorted from blood. The source of these receptors is a man in his fifties in good health.

This clonotype was seen ten or more times. The chain recombines TRBV9 with TRBJ2-1; 8 bases line up with TRBD2. Per the germline V gene, CDR1 is SGDLS and CDR2 is YYNGEE. The CDR3 loop spans 15 amino acids. V was clipped by 4 bases and J by 6 bases; unmatched bases: 9. CDR3 coding DNA: TGTGCCAGCAGCCAAGAAACGGGGGGGCGCAATGAGCAGTTCTTC. Amino acids: CASSQETGGRNEQFF.

This clonotype was seen only a few times. This chain uses TRBV20-1 with TRBJ2-7; no reliable D call. Germline V gene sequence: CDR1 DFQATT, CDR2 SNEGSKA (reference sequence). This CDR3 is 11 amino acids long. V lost 8 bases and J 7 bases, leaving 15 bases between the germline ends. Written as DNA, the CDR3 is TGCAGTCCGGACGGATATGGGGAGCAGTACTTC. This sequence encodes CSPDGYGEQYF.

This clonotype was seen repeatedly, ten times or more. J is TRBJ2-7 and V is TRBV20-1; D may be TRBD2 (6 bases). V gave up 1 base and J gave up 3 bases, with 19 bases separating them. The CDR3 sequence is 16 residues long. From germline, CDR1 is DFQATT and CDR2 SNEGSKA (reference sequence). The chain's CDR3 is CSARGVGAGPGYEQYF. CDR3 bases: TGCAGTGCTAGAGGTGTCGGAGCGGGCCCGGGCTACGAGCAGTACTTC.

In this sample, this clonotype turned up many times. The V and J genes are TRBV9 and TRBJ1-2; TRBD1 agrees at 8 bases. In germline, CDR1 is SGDLS, CDR2 YYNGEE. After removal of 0 bases from V and 8 bases from J, the junction contained 9 bases not matched to a gene. This CDR3 contains 15 residues. The CDR3 nucleotides are TGTGCCAGCAGCGTAGAGGCAGGGGGCGCATCGGGCTACACCTTC. Residues: CASSVEAGGASGYTF.

This clonotype has more than one count but fewer than ten. The chain carries TRBV24-1 and TRBJ2-5; D is possibly TRBD1 or TRBD2 (6 bases each). Germline V gene data show CDR1 as KGHDR and CDR2 as SFDVKD. Trimming took off 4 bases at V and 4 bases at J, with 15 bases between the two ends. This CDR3 spans 15 amino acids. Here the CDR3 DNA reads TGTGCCACCAGTGACTCCTTCGGGGGCTCAGAGACCCAGTACTTC. Amino acids: CATSDSFGGSETQYF.

This clonotype was detected only a few times. The gene calls are TRBV10-3 and TRBJ1-2, with 7 positions matching TRBD1. This CDR3 comprises 13 residues. The trim removed 6 bases at V and 3 bases at J, leaving 4 bases unmatched. The germline V gene encodes CDR1 ENHRY and CDR2 SYGVKD. The CDR3 sequence is CAISRDRDYGYTF. CDR3 sequence (DNA): TGTGCCATCAGCCGGGACAGAGACTATGGCTACACCTTC.

The chain carries TRBV5-5 and TRBJ1-5; D is unclear. Trimming stripped 4 bases from V and 1 base from J, with 12 bases between. Germline-derived CDR1 and CDR2 are SGHKS and YYEKEE (reference sequence). The CDR3 has 15 amino acids. CDR3 in amino acids: CASSTTGISNQPQHF. The CDR3 DNA is TGTGCCAGCAGCACAACCGGGATAAGCAATCAGCCCCAGCATTTT.

This clonotype was observed a few times. This chain links TRBV9 with TRBJ2-7; D is undetermined. Germline V CDR1 and CDR2: SGDLS, YYNGEE. Trimming left V 0 bases short and J 4 bases short, with 5 bases between. The CDR3 spans 12 residues. CDR3 nucleotide sequence: TGTGCCAGCAGCGTAGGGGGTTACGAGCAGTACTTC. This translates into CASSVGGYEQYF. Drawing the rest from reference TRBV9 and TRBJ2-7, the complete variable domain is DSGVTQTPKHLITATGQRVTLRCSPRSGDLSVYWYQQSLDQGLQFLIQYYNGEERAKGNILERFSAQQFPDLHSELNLSSLELGDSALYFCASSVGGYEQYFGPGTRLTVT.

A few counts support this clonotype. This chain uses TRBV20-1 with TRBJ2-7; D not certain. V was trimmed by 2 bases and J by 4 bases, leaving 12 bases between them. Germline values: CDR1 DFQATT, CDR2 SNEGSKA (reference sequence). This CDR3 contains 13 residues. The CDR3: CSARPRGVYEQYF. The CDR3 DNA reads as TGCAGTGCTAGACCCCGTGGGGTGTACGAGCAGTACTTC.

This clonotype was found many times. The rearrangement uses TRBV12-3 or TRBV12-4 and TRBJ2-7, with TRBD2 matching over 10 bases. V was clipped by 3 bases and J by 0 bases; unmatched bases: 8. The CDR3 covers 17 residues. The CDR3 loop is CASSLTGLARGSYEQYF. The CDR3 bases are TGTGCCAGCAGTTTGACGGGACTAGCGAGGGGCTCCTACGAGCAGTACTTC.

About this clonotype itself: A much larger clone lies one base from this, so it may be a read error. The J gene is TRBJ2-1, the V gene TRBV7-2, with D maybe TRBD2 (6 bases). Trimming removed 5 bases from V and 5 bases from J, with 10 bases in between. Germline values: CDR1 SGHTA, CDR2 FQGNSA. This CDR3 contains 13 residues. The CDR3 coding sequence is TGTGCCAGCAGCCCGGGACTCCACAATGAGCAGTTCTTC. This codes for CASSPGLHNEQFF.

The chain links TRBV20-1 to TRBJ2-6, with D possibly matching TRBD1 (5 bases). V was trimmed by 3 bases and J by 1 base, leaving 7 bases between them. CDR1 and CDR2 (germline): DFQATT, SNEGSKA (reference sequence). This CDR3 region has 14 residues. CDR3 protein: CSARTDSGANVLTF. CDR3 in DNA: TGCAGTGCTAGGACAGATTCTGGGGCCAACGTCCTGACTTTC.

This clonotype occurred many times. The rearrangement uses TRBV18 and TRBJ1-4; no clear D. CDR1 and CDR2 (germline): KGHSH, LQKENI. The germline V and J ends were trimmed by 1 base and 3 bases, with 9 bases remaining between them. The CDR3 covers 15 residues. This CDR3 is CASSPRGSSNEKLFF. The DNA of the CDR3 is TGTGCCAGCTCACCACGTGGTTCTTCTAATGAAAAACTGTTTTTT.

V and J are TRBV5-1 and TRBJ1-2, with D maybe TRBD1 (5 bases). The germline V gene has CDR1 SGHRS and CDR2 YFSETQ. Between the trimmed V and J ends, which lost 4 bases and 4 bases, there was a span of 11 bases. This CDR3 has 13 amino acids. This chain's CDR3 is CASSPSDSYGYTF. The CDR3 DNA follows: TGCGCCAGCAGCCCATCCGACAGCTATGGCTACACCTTC.

Remarks on this clonotype: A much more abundant neighbour one base away suggests this may be a read error. The gene calls are TRBV6-5 and TRBJ2-5, with TRBD1 matching 7 bases. The CDR3 sequence is 15 residues long. Germline values: CDR1 MNHEY, CDR2 SVGAGI. The CDR3 is CASSYNRQGQETQNF. The CDR3 DNA is TGTGCCAGCAGTTACAACCGACAGGGTCAAGAGACCCAGAACTTC.

This clonotype was seen ten or more times. This chain connects TRBV27 to TRBJ1-1; D not certain. Trimming shortened V by 5 bases and J by 5 bases, and 18 bases separated the two germline ends. Germline CDR1 reads MNHEY; CDR2 reads SMNVEV (reference sequence). The CDR3 totals 15 residues. CDR3 sequence: CASSPRTSRGTEAFF. For the CDR3, the DNA is TGTGCCAGCAGTCCCCGGACGTCTCGAGGGACTGAAGCTTTCTTT.

This clonotype was counted at least ten times. The J gene is TRBJ2-1, the V gene TRBV12-3 or TRBV12-4; tentatively, D is TRBD2 (6 bases). The V gene lost 6 bases and the J gene lost 10 bases, with 16 bases spanning the gap. This CDR3 comprises 13 residues. The CDR3 spells CASRNDGGVEQFF. As DNA, the CDR3 is TGTGCCAGCAGAAACGACGGAGGGGTAGAGCAGTTCTTC.

In this sample, this clonotype turned up a few times. The rearrangement joins TRBV20-1 to TRBJ1-5; D is uncertain. CDR1 and CDR2 (germline): DFQATT, SNEGSKA (reference sequence). V was clipped by 3 bases and J by 2 bases, with 11 bases between them. This CDR3 contains 14 residues. The CDR3 coding sequence is TGCAGTGCTAGTACCCGACAAGGCAATCAGCCCCAGCATTTT. It is translated as CSASTRQGNQPQHF.

This clonotype was observed at least ten times. The chain joins TRBV20-1 to TRBJ1-2; no clear D. CDR3 size: 13 residues. V was cut by 1 base and J by 8 bases, with 14 bases left in between. Germline V lookup: CDR1 DFQATT, CDR2 SNEGSKA (reference sequence). CDR3 coding DNA: TGCAGTGCTAGAGTTGGAGGTTCCTACGGCTACACCTTC. Amino acids: CSARVGGSYGYTF.

In this sample, this clonotype turned up a few times. The chain is built from TRBV6-5 and TRBJ2-1; 9 bases agree with TRBD2. Germline V gene lookup returns CDR1 MNHEY and CDR2 SVGAGI. After removal of 2 bases from V and 4 bases from J, the junction contained 3 bases not matched to a gene. The CDR3 spans 15 residues. The CDR3 spells CASSYGREGYNEQFF. CDR3 bases: TGTGCCAGCAGTTACGGGCGGGAGGGGTACAATGAGCAGTTCTTC.

V gene TRBV5-1 combines with J gene TRBJ1-6, with D perhaps matching TRBD1 (6 bases). Germline V CDR1 and CDR2: SGHRS, YFSETQ. Trimming removed 0 bases from V and 10 bases from J, with 17 bases in between. The CDR3 has 16 amino acids. The chain's CDR3 is CASSLATGTMGSPLHF. CDR3 bases: TGCGCCAGCAGCTTGGCTACTGGGACAATGGGGTCACCCCTCCACTTT.

This clonotype was counted ten times or more. V is TRBV12-3 or TRBV12-4 and J is TRBJ2-7; 11 nucleotides align to TRBD1. V dropped 8 bases and J dropped 7; count of bases not matched to a gene: 13. This CDR3 comprises 15 residues. CDR3 in amino acids: CASSPAGQGAQEQYF. The CDR3 bases are TGTGCCAGCTCCCCGGCCGGACAGGGGGCGCAGGAGCAGTACTTC.

This clonotype was counted ten times or more. This sequence joins TRBV6-1 and TRBJ1-6; D gene unclear. Germline lookup yields CDR1 MNHNS and CDR2 SASEGT. The CDR3 contains 15 residues. The ends were cut back, 6 bases at V and 7 bases at J, with 16 bases in the middle. Here the CDR3 DNA reads TGTGCCAGCAGGTCAGAGGCTTTGGGCAATTCACCCCTCCACTTT. It yields the protein CASRSEALGNSPLHF.

The table lists this clonotype with many counts. The genes are TRBV12-3 or TRBV12-4 and TRBJ2-2, with 8 positions matching TRBD1. The CDR3 consists of 12 residues. The CDR3 loop is CALGQDTGELFF. CDR3 nucleotide sequence: TGTGCGCTGGGACAGGACACCGGGGAGCTGTTTTTT.

Many counts were recorded for this clonotype. J is TRBJ1-1 and V is TRBV29-1, with TRBD1 identical over 9 bases. The CDR3 has 13 amino acids. CDR1 and CDR2 (germline): SQVTM, ANQGSEA. Trimming cost V 4 bases and J 4 bases; bases outside gene matches: 4. CDR3 DNA: TGCAGCGTTGGGACAGGGGTATCCACTGAAGCTTTCTTT. Its protein is CSVGTGVSTEAFF.

In its sample, this clonotype was seen many times. The rearrangement links TRBV7-8 to TRBJ1-2; unclear D gene. Trimming removed 1 base at V and 2 bases at J, with 5 bases between. This CDR3 spans 13 amino acids. CDR1 is SGHVS, CDR2 FQNEAQ, per germline. The chain's CDR3 is CASSLEWNYGYTF. The DNA of the CDR3 is TGTGCCAGCAGCTTAGAATGGAACTATGGCTACACCTTC.

The gene calls are TRBV4-1 and TRBJ2-4, with D possibly matching TRBD1 (6 bases). This CDR3 region has 14 residues. Deletions cut 4 bases from V and 6 bases from J, with 13 bases between. Per germline, CDR1 MGHRA and CDR2 YSYEKL. This chain's CDR3 is CASSPGTNLNIQYF. CDR3 in DNA: TGCGCCAGCAGCCCCGGGACAAACTTAAACATTCAGTACTTC.

This clonotype was seen a handful of times. The CDR3 DNA reads as TGTGCCAGCAGCCCTGGACAGGCTGAGCTCTACGAGCAGTACTTC. Translated, it gives CASSPGQAELYEQYF. The rearrangement links TRBV5-4 to TRBJ2-7, with TRBD1 matching 7 bases. This CDR3 is built from 15 residues. With V trimmed by 4 bases and J by 3 bases, 10 bases remained unmatched. Germline V CDR1 and CDR2: SGHNT, YYREEE (reference sequence).

The table lists this clonotype with many counts. CDR3 amino acids: CASSQEGTGAYYEQYF. The CDR3 DNA is TGCGCCAGCAGCCAAGAGGGGACAGGGGCGTATTACGAGCAGTACTTC. The V call is TRBV4-3, the J call TRBJ2-7; 10 bases fit TRBD1. The CDR3 contains 16 residues. Germline V gene lookup returns CDR1 LGHNA and CDR2 YSLEER. Germline trimming cut 0 bases from V and 4 bases from J; bases unmatched to any gene: 6.